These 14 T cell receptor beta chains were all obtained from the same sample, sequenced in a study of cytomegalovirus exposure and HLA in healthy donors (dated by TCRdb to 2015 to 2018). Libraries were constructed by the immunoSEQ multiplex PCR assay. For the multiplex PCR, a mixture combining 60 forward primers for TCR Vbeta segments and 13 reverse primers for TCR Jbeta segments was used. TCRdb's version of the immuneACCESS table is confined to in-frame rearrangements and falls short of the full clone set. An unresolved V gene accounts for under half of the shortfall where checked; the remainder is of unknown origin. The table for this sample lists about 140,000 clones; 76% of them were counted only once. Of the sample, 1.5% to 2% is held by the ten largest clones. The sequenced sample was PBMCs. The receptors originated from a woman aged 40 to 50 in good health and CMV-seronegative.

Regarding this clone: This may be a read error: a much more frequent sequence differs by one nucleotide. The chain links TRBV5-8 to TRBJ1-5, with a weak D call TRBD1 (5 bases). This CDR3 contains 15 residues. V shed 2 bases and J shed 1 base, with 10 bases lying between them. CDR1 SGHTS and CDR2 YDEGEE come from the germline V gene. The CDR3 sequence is CASSFWGESNQPQHF. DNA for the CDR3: TGTGCCAGCAGCTTTTGGGGGGAAAGCAATCAGCCCCAGCATTTT.

Written as DNA, the CDR3 is TGTGCTAGTGGTTTGGGCCTATTCAAAGACAGGGGCTATCAGCCCCAGCATTTT. Translating gives CASGLGLFKDRGYQPQHF. The rearrangement uses TRBV12-5 and TRBJ1-5; 8 bases are a match to TRBD1. V trimming: 1 base; J trimming: 5 bases; junction bases outside the gene matches: 13. The germline gives CDR1 LGHNT, CDR2 FRNRAP. This CDR3 region has 18 residues.

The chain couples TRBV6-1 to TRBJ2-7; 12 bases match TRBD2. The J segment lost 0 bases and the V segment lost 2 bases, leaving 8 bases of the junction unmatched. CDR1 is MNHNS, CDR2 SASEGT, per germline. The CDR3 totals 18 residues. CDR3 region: CASSEQTSGGDSSYEQYF. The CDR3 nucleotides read TGTGCCAGCAGTGAACAGACTAGCGGGGGAGACAGCTCCTACGAGCAGTACTTC.

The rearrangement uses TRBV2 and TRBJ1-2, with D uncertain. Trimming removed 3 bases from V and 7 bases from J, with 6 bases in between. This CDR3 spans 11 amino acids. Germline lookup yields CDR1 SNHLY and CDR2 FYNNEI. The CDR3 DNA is TGTGCCAGCAGTGAGTACAGTGGCTACACCTTC. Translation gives CASSEYSGYTF.

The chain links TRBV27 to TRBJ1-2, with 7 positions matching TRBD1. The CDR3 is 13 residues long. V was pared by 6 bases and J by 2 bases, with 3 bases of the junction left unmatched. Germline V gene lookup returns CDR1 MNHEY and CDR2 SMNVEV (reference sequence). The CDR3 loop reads CASSSGQNYGYTF. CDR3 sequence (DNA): TGTGCCAGCAGCTCGGGACAGAACTATGGCTACACCTTC.

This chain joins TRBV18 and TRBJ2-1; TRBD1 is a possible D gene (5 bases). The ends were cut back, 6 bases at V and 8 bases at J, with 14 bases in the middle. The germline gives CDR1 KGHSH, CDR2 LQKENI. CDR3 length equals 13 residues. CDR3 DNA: TGTGCCAGCTCCGACAGTAGTAGACATGAGCAGTTCTTC. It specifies CASSDSSRHEQFF.

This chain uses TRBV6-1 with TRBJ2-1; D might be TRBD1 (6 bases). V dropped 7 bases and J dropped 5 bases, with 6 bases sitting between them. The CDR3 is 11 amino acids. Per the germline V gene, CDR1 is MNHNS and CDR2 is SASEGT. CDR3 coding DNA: TGTGCCAGCACAGGGGACAATGAGCAGTTCTTC. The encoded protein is CASTGDNEQFF.

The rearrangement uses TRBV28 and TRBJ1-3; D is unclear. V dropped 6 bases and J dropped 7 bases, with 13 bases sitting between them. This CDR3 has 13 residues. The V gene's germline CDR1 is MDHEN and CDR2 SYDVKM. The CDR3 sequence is CASSEGRRNTIYF. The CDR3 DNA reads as TGTGCCAGCAGCGAAGGGAGGCGTAACACCATATATTTT.

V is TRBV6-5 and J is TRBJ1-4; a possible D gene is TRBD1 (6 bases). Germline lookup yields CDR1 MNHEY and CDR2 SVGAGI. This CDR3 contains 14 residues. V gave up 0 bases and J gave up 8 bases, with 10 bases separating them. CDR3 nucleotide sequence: TGTGCCAGCAGTTACTCCGACCAGGGGGAAAAACTGTTTTTT. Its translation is CASSYSDQGEKLFF.

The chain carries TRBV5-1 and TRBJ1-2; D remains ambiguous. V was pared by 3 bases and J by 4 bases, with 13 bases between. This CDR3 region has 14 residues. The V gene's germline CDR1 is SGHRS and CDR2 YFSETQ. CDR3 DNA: TGCGCCAGCAGCTGGGGAGGGCAGCGCTATGGCTACACCTTC. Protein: CASSWGGQRYGYTF. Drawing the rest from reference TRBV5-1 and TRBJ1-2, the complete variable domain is KAGVTQTPRYLIKTRGQQVTLSCSPISGHRSVSWYQQTPGQGLQFLFEYFSETQRNKGNFPGRFSGRQFSNSRSEMNVSTLELGDSALYLCASSWGGQRYGYTFGSGTRLTVV.

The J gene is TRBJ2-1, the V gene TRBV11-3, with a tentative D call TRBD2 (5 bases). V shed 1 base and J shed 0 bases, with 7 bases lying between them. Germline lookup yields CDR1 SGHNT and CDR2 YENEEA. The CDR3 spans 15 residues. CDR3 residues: CASSLVGNSYNEQFF. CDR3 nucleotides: TGTGCCAGCAGCTTAGTCGGGAACTCCTACAATGAGCAGTTCTTC. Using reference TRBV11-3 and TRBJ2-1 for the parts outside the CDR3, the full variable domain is EAGVVQSPRYKIIEKKQPVAFWCNPISGHNTLYWYLQNLGQGPELLIRYENEEAVDDSQLPKDRFSAERLKGVDSTLKIQPAELGDSAVYLCASSLVGNSYNEQFFGPGTRLTVL.

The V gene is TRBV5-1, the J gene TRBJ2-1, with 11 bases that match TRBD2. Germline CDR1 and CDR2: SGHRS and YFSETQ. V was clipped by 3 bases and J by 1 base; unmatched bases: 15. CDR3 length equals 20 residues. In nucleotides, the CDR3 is TGCGCCAGCAGCTCTACCGGGAATAGCGGGGGGGCCGGTTCCTACAATGAGCAGTTCTTC. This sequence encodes CASSSTGNSGGAGSYNEQFF.

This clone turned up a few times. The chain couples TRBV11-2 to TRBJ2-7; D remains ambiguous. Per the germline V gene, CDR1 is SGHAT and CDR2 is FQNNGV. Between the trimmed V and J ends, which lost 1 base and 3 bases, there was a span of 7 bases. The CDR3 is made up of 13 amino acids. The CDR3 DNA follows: TGTGCCAGCAGCTTAGTAGGCGGCTACGAGCAGTACTTC. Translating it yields CASSLVGGYEQYF. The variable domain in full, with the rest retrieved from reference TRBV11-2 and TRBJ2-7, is EAGVAQSPRYKIIEKRQSVAFWCNPISGHATLYWYQQILGQGPKLLIQFQNNGVVDDSQLPKDRFSAERLKGVDSTLKIQPAKLEDSAVYLCASSLVGGYEQYFGPGTRLTVT.

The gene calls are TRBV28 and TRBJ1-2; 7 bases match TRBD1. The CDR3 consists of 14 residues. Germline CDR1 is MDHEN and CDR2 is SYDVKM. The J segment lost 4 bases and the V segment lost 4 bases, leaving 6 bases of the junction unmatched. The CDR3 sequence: CASSSEGALYGYTF. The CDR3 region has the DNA TGTGCCAGCAGTTCGGAGGGGGCGCTCTATGGCTACACCTTC.